These 20 T cell receptor beta chains were sequenced from one sample in a study of T cells expressing NK-cell markers. One entry per CDR3 protein, without DNA, is what TCRdb gives after re-calling the 5' RACE reads. The table lists some 390,000 distinct CDR3 sequences, with around 11% in the top ten. Material for sequencing was blood T cells: a sorted CD56 or NKG2C T cell subset, CD4+ or CD8+ T cells, or bulk PBMC T cells (not recorded which). The receptors originated from a woman aged 45 to 65 in good health.

The CDR3 here is CASSQVSRRGGYNSPLHF. The V call is TRBV4-1, the J call TRBJ1-6; absent DNA, TCRdb's TRBD1 call cannot be checked. Germline CDR1 reads MGHRA; CDR2 reads YSYEKL. The CDR3 is 18 amino acids.

This chain links TRBV20-1 with TRBJ2-5; checking the TCRdb D call of TRBD2 is not possible without DNA. Germline-derived CDR1 and CDR2 are DFQATT and SNEGSKA (reference sequence). CDR3 length: 15 residues. The CDR3 protein is CSAREVAGGMETQYF.

The chain carries TRBV4-1 and TRBJ1-1. This CDR3 is 13 amino acids long. Germline V lookup: CDR1 MGHRA, CDR2 YSYEKL. CDR3 sequence: CASTHGADTEAFF.

The chain recombines TRBV5-1 with TRBJ2-5; TCRdb selects TRBD2, and the lack of DNA leaves this call unchecked. The CDR3 is 16 residues long. CDR1 is SGHRS and CDR2 is YFSETQ in the germline V gene. The CDR3 spells CASSPELAGGTETQYF. Full variable domain (rest looked up from reference TRBV5-1 and TRBJ2-5): KAGVTQTPRYLIKTRGQQVTLSCSPISGHRSVSWYQQTPGQGLQFLFEYFSETQRNKGNFPGRFSGRQFSNSRSEMNVSTLELGDSALYLCASSPELAGGTETQYFGPGTRLLVL.

The V call is TRBV6-5, the J call TRBJ1-1. Looked up from germline, CDR1 is MNHEY and CDR2 is SVGAGI. This CDR3 is 13 amino acids long. The CDR3 sequence is CASSWVFGTEAFF.

The J gene is TRBJ1-1, the V gene TRBV13. The CDR3 is 11 amino acids. From germline, CDR1 is PRHDT and CDR2 FYEKMQ (reference sequence). The CDR3 loop is CASSRASEAFF.

This chain uses TRBV15 with TRBJ2-3; the D call of TRBD2 rests on TCRdb alone, since no DNA is present to check it. The CDR3 consists of 15 residues. The V gene's germline CDR1 is LNHNV and CDR2 YYDKDF (reference sequence). CDR3 in amino acids: CATSFGAAVTDTQYF. Combining the CDR3 with reference TRBV15 and TRBJ2-3 gives the whole variable domain DAMVIQNPRYQVTQFGKPVTLSCSQTLNHNVMYWYQQKSSQAPKLLFHYYDKDFNNEADTPDNFQSRRPNTSFCFLDIRSPGLGDTAMYLCATSFGAAVTDTQYFGPGTRLTVL.

Here the CDR3 reads CSAWTSPQDTQYF. J is TRBJ2-3 and V is TRBV20-1; the TCRdb call, TRBD2, lacks DNA for checking. Germline assignment: CDR1 DFQATT and CDR2 SNEGSKA (reference sequence). The CDR3 runs 13 residues.

Here the CDR3 reads CASSRDRGPPYEQYF. The chain combines TRBV5-1 with TRBJ2-7; TCRdb outputs TRBD1, but without DNA this stays unchecked. CDR1 and CDR2 from the germline V gene are SGHRS and YFSETQ. The CDR3 loop spans 15 amino acids. The variable domain in full, completed from reference TRBV5-1 and TRBJ2-7, reads KAGVTQTPRYLIKTRGQQVTLSCSPISGHRSVSWYQQTPGQGLQFLFEYFSETQRNKGNFPGRFSGRQFSNSRSEMNVSTLELGDSALYLCASSRDRGPPYEQYFGPGTRLTVT.

The chain carries TRBV4-1 and TRBJ2-7; TCRdb indicates TRBD2, and absent DNA this call remains unverified. The CDR3 sequence is 15 residues long. CDR1 is MGHRA, CDR2 YSYEKL, per germline. CDR3 sequence reads: CASSVSYGSNREQYF.

The V gene is TRBV24-1, the J gene TRBJ2-7; TCRdb selects TRBD1, and the lack of DNA leaves this call unchecked. Germline V gene sequence: CDR1 KGHDR, CDR2 SFDVKD. This CDR3 region has 14 residues. CDR3 loop: CATSEGTPPYEQYF.

The V and J genes are TRBV7-8 and TRBJ2-7; TCRdb designates TRBD1, a call that cannot be tested without DNA. This CDR3 has 14 residues. Germline CDR1 SGHVS, CDR2 FQNEAQ. The CDR3: CASSSLRQGYEQYF. Using reference TRBV7-8 and TRBJ2-7 for the parts outside the CDR3, the full variable domain is GAGVSQSPRYKVAKRGQDVALRCDPISGHVSLFWYQQALGQGPEFLTYFQNEAQLDKSGLPSDRFFAERPEGSVSTLKIQRTQQEDSAVYLCASSSLRQGYEQYFGPGTRLTVT.

V gene TRBV10-3 combines with J gene TRBJ2-1. Germline values: CDR1 ENHRY, CDR2 SYGVKD. The CDR3 is made up of 14 amino acids. CDR3 amino acids: CATQAGVLYNEQFF.

The chain is built from TRBV11-2 and TRBJ1-1; with no DNA, the TCRdb D assignment of TRBD1 cannot be verified. The V gene's germline CDR1 is SGHAT and CDR2 FQNNGV. The CDR3 is 15 amino acids. Here the CDR3 reads CASSVSGTLNTEAFF.

J is TRBJ2-5 and V is TRBV6-6; TCRdb's D call, TRBD1, is unchecked because there is no DNA. The length of the CDR3 is 15 residues. Germline lookup yields CDR1 MNHNY and CDR2 SVGAGI (reference sequence). This CDR3 reads CASSQQRTGKETQYF.

The CDR3 here is CASSPSGGAISGANVLTF. V and J are TRBV7-8 and TRBJ2-6; TCRdb designates TRBD2, a call that cannot be tested without DNA. This CDR3 region has 18 residues. CDR1 SGHVS and CDR2 FQNEAQ come from the germline V gene. Filled out from reference TRBV7-8 and TRBJ2-6, the complete variable domain reads GAGVSQSPRYKVAKRGQDVALRCDPISGHVSLFWYQQALGQGPEFLTYFQNEAQLDKSGLPSDRFFAERPEGSVSTLKIQRTQQEDSAVYLCASSPSGGAISGANVLTFGAGSRLTVL.

The V gene is TRBV15, the J gene TRBJ1-6; TCRdb's D gene call, TRBD1, goes unchecked for lack of DNA. The length of the CDR3 is 15 residues. Looked up from germline, CDR1 is LNHNV and CDR2 is YYDKDF (reference sequence). Here the CDR3 reads CATSGPGQRNSPLHF.

The chain carries TRBV14 and TRBJ2-1; TCRdb reports TRBD1, a call that lacks DNA to check it against. In germline, CDR1 is SGHDN, CDR2 FVKESK. CDR3 length: 15 residues. This CDR3 is CASSLRETISHEQFF.

This rearrangement joins TRBV24-1 to TRBJ2-2; checking the TCRdb D call of TRBD1 is not possible without DNA. This CDR3 contains 16 residues. Germline V gives CDR1 KGHDR, CDR2 SFDVKD. This CDR3 reads CATSEKPGANTGELFF.

This CDR3 reads CASSPGPAQAEAFF. This chain links TRBV18 with TRBJ1-1. Germline-derived CDR1 and CDR2 are KGHSH and LQKENI. The CDR3 spans 14 residues.